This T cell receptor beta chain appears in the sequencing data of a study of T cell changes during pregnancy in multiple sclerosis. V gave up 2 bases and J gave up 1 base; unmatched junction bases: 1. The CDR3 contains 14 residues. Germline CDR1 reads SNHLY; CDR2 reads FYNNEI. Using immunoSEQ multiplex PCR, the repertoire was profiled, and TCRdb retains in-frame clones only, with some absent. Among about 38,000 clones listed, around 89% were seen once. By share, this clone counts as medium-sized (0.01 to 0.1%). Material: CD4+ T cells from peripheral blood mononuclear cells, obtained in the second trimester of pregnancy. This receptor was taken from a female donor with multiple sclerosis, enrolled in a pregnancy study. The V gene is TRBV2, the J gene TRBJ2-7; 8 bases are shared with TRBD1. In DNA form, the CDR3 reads TGTGCCAGCAGTGAACAGGGGGCATCCTACGAGCAGTACTTC. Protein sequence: CASSEQGASYEQYF.